This TCR beta chain stems from a study of T cells in Graves' hyperthyroidism and ophthalmopathy. Study information: Sampling of peripheral blood happened at initial diagnosis, prior to any treatment. Study results and caveats: Most expanded thyroid clonotypes above 0.001 also appeared in blood.

CDR1 and CDR2 from the germline V gene are SGDLS and YYNGEE. Trimming removed 0 bases at V and 4 bases at J, with 6 bases between. The CDR3 length is 13 residues. This clonotype has just a few counts. Its specificity is not known. The CDR3 regions of TCR beta were amplified from RNA transcripts. TCR CDR3 underwent first-round RT-PCR with the HTBI primer set. TCRdb re-derived calls from the multiplex PCR reads in MiXCR, one entry per CDR3 protein. The table has a few hundred thousand distinct CDR3 sequences, less than 20% seen once; the top ten hold 35% to 50%. Exclusion followed for patients with uncontrolled infection, other autoimmune disease, pregnancy or lactation. Clinical symptoms, serum thyroxine, TRAb, thyroid ultrasound and orbital computed tomography established diagnosis.

This chain joins TRBV9 and TRBJ2-3, with D hard to call. This sequence was found in a man younger than 35 with Graves' ophthalmopathy. What was sequenced was blood. This chain's CDR3 is CASSVAEADTQYF. CDR3 bases: TGTGCCAGCAGCGTAGCGGAAGCAGATACGCAGTATTTT.